This is a list of T cell receptor beta chains from one sample in a study of blood T cell repertoires in COVID-19. Assay: immunoSEQ multiplex PCR; the TCRdb copy retains only in-frame clones and omits some. The data contain under 300,000 clones, roughly nine tenths of them singletons. Sequenced sample: peripheral blood. The source of these receptors is a man between 60 and 70 years old with acute or convalescent COVID-19. CDR3s include the opening cysteine and the closing phenylalanine or tryptophan. A D gene is named only where the DNA matches it firmly. Not every row has a clone size; where given, it reads once, few, many or a size class.

NA	TRBJ1-2	TRBV18	NA	TGTGCCAGCTCACCAAGGACAGAGTTGTATGGCTACACCTTC	CASSPRTELYGYTF
NA	TRBJ2-7	TRBV6-5	few	TGTGCCAGCAGTTCCCCAGGGTACGAGCAGTACTTC	CASSSPGYEQYF
NA	TRBJ1-1	TRBV19	NA	TGTGCCAGTAGTATAGTTCCCATGAACACTGAAGCTTTCTTT	CASSIVPMNTEAFF
TRBD2	TRBJ2-1	TRBV7-9	few	TGTGCCAGCAGCTTAGTCAGCGGGAGTGGGAATGAGCAGTTCTTC	CASSLVSGSGNEQFF
TRBD2	TRBJ2-3	TRBV28	NA	TGTGCCAGCAGCCAAGCGGGATTCTTAAGCACAGATACGCAGTATTTT	CASSQAGFLSTDTQYF
NA	TRBJ1-4	TRBV27	NA	TGTGCCAGCAGTTTATATTCCGGGAGGAATGAAAAACTGTTTTTT	CASSLYSGRNEKLFF
TRBD2	TRBJ2-1	TRBV7-9	NA	TGTGCCAGCAGCACCTCAGGGACTAGCGGAGCCAATGAGCAGTTCTTC	CASSTSGTSGANEQFF
NA	TRBJ1-2	TRBV9	NA	TGTGCCAGCAGCGTAGCCCCAGGGCGAGGCTATGGCTACACCTTC	CASSVAPGRGYGYTF
NA	TRBJ1-2	TRBV9	few	TGTGCCAGCAGGGCACAGGGTACCGGGGACTATGGCTACACCTTC	CASRAQGTGDYGYTF
NA	TRBJ2-1	TRBV5-1	NA	TGCGCCAGCAGCCCGACTGTGATCAATGAGCAGTTCTTC	CASSPTVINEQFF
NA	TRBJ1-1	TRBV9	NA	TGTGCCAGCAGCTCCCAATACACTGAAGCTTTCTTT	CASSSQYTEAFF
NA	TRBJ1-1	TRBV10-3	NA	TGTGCCATCAGTGAGGGTAGAGAAGCTTTCTTT	CAISEGREAFF
TRBD1	TRBJ1-2	TRBV18	NA	TGTGCCAGCTCACCGTATGGACAGGGGGCGCGTGGCTACACCTTC	CASSPYGQGARGYTF
NA	TRBJ1-5	TRBV10-3	NA	TGTGCCATCAGCCGGGACACCCAAGGGAAGCCCCAGCATTTT	CAISRDTQGKPQHF
TRBD1	TRBJ1-2	TRBV28	NA	TGTGCCAGCAGTCCATATTCCGGGACAGGCTATGGCTACACCTTC	CASSPYSGTGYGYTF
TRBD2	TRBJ2-3	TRBV7-8	NA	TGTGCCAGCAGCTCCCTACTAGCGGGAGGGACAGATACGCAGTATTTT	CASSSLLAGGTDTQYF
TRBD1	TRBJ1-4	TRBV6-2/TRBV6-3	NA	TGTGCCAGCAGTTACGGAAGACAGGGGTATGAAAAACTGTTTTTT	CASSYGRQGYEKLFF
NA	TRBJ1-2	TRBV29-1	NA	TGCAGCGTTCTCACAGGTGATTTTAACTATGGCTACACCTTC	CSVLTGDFNYGYTF
TRBD2	TRBJ2-5	TRBV29-1	NA	TGCAGCGTTGAAGTGGCGGGAGGGTCGAAGACCCAGTACTTC	CSVEVAGGSKTQYF
NA	TRBJ2-7	TRBV11-3	NA	TGTGCCAGCAGCTTGAGGGAAAGAAACGAGCAGTACTTC	CASSLRERNEQYF
TRBD1	TRBJ1-5	TRBV6-4	NA	TGTGCCAGCAGCGCGGACAGGGGCAGCAATCAGCCCCAGCATTTT	CASSADRGSNQPQHF
TRBD1	TRBJ1-4	TRBV28	once	TGTGCCAGCAGTTCCTCATCCGACAGGGGAAGAACTAATGAAAAACTGTTTTTT	CASSSSSDRGRTNEKLFF